The clone carrying this TCR beta chain was observed many times. Its specificity is unknown. TCR beta CDR3 regions were amplified from RNA. A first-round RT-PCR of the TCR CDR3 used the HTBI primer set. TCRdb re-analysed the multiplex PCR reads in MiXCR, keeping a single row per CDR3 protein. The table lists around 350,000 distinct CDR3 sequences, less than 15% of them singletons, with over 8.5% in the top ten. This entry is derived from a study of T cells in Graves' hyperthyroidism and ophthalmopathy. Per the germline V gene, CDR1 is SGDLS and CDR2 is YYNGEE. V lost 0 bases and J 4 bases, leaving 11 bases between the germline ends. CDR3 length: 14 residues. The study, taken as a whole, reports: The majority of expanded thyroid clonotypes above 0.001 also appeared in blood.

The sample comprised blood. The source is a woman aged 18-29 years with Graves' hyperthyroidism. The rearrangement links TRBV9 to TRBJ2-7; tentative D call: TRBD1 (5 bases). Here the CDR3 DNA reads TGTGCCAGCAGCGTAGGTTCAGGGCCATACGAGCAGTACTTC. Amino acid sequence: CASSVGSGPYEQYF.